This T cell receptor beta chain was observed in a study of T cell responses to AZD1222 COVID-19 vaccine. General study results and limits: After the peak T cell response, and only then, were repertoires sampled.

Measured with immunoSEQ multiplex PCR; TCRdb has only the in-frame clones, and not every one. The table lists approximately 150,000 clones, roughly nine tenths of them singletons. Points on this clone: What it recognizes is unknown.

Germline CDR1 is SEHNR and CDR2 is FQNEAQ (reference sequence). The CDR3 spans 14 residues. V lost 1 base and J 7 bases, leaving 8 bases between the germline ends. The receptor comes from an adult in good health. The chain links TRBV7-9 to TRBJ1-6, with D uncertain. The sample was peripheral blood, taken on day 0 of AZD1222 vaccination. The CDR3 nucleotides read TGTGCCAGCAGCTTAGTGGGCCAGAATTCACCCCTCCACTTT. Translated: CASSLVGQNSPLHF.